Below, 23 T cell receptor beta chains from the same sample are listed, as sequenced in a study of response to subunit inactivated influenza vaccine. TCRdb called the RT-PCR reads again in MiXCR, with one record for every CDR3 protein. The sample yields fewer than 750,000 distinct CDR3 sequences, 12% to 15% seen once. The material sequenced was PBMCs from blood, taken about 13 days after vaccination. Receptors were obtained from a man between 50 and 59 years old who received an inactivated influenza vaccine.

This clonotype was counted a few times. This rearrangement joins TRBV19 to TRBJ2-7, with 11 bases matching TRBD1. CDR3 size: 16 residues. Germline-derived CDR1 and CDR2 are LNHDA and SQIVND (reference sequence). Trimming cost V 3 bases and J 1 base; bases outside gene matches: 5. The CDR3 DNA is TGTGCCAGTAGTATGTCTGGGACAGGGGGTTCCTACGAGCAGTACTTC. This codes for CASSMSGTGGSYEQYF.

The chain is built from TRBV10-3 and TRBJ2-1, with 14 bases lining up with TRBD2. Trimming removed 11 bases from V and 9 bases from J; junction bases left unmatched: 3. Germline loops: CDR1 ENHRY, CDR2 SYGVKD. The CDR3 is 12 residues long. The DNA of the CDR3 is TGTGCCTCGACTAGCGGGAGGGGTGAGCAGTTCTTC. It encodes CASTSGRGEQFF.

The V and J genes are TRBV2 and TRBJ1-2, with 8 positions matching TRBD1. Germline V gene data show CDR1 as SNHLY and CDR2 as FYNNEI. The CDR3 is made up of 13 amino acids. Trimming removed 7 bases from V and 5 bases from J; junction bases left unmatched: 6. The CDR3 DNA is TGTGCCAGCACAGGACAGGGAGGTTATGGCTACACCTTC. Its translation: CASTGQGGYGYTF.

This clonotype was seen many times. In DNA, the CDR3 is TGTGCCATCACCGCTGGCAGCTCCTACGAGCAGTACTTC. Translated: CAITAGSSYEQYF. The chain employs TRBV10-3 and TRBJ2-7; D ambiguous. V lost 7 bases, J lost 0 bases, and 10 bases lay in between. Looked up from germline, CDR1 is ENHRY and CDR2 is SYGVKD. The CDR3 sequence is 13 residues long.

This clonotype was observed a handful of times. The chain recombines TRBV9 with TRBJ2-2; either TRBD1 or TRBD2 may supply D (5 bases each). The V end lost 0 bases, the J end lost 4 bases, and 16 bases lay between the germline ends. The CDR3 runs 17 residues. CDR1 is SGDLS and CDR2 is YYNGEE in the germline V gene. The DNA for the CDR3 is TGTGCCAGCAGCGTAGAGTCGGATGTTGGGGGCACCGGGGAGCTGTTTTTT. This encodes CASSVESDVGGTGELFF.

Only a few counts were recorded for this clonotype. V gene TRBV6-2 or TRBV6-3 combines with J gene TRBJ1-4, with TRBD1 identical over 9 bases. The CDR3 has 14 residues. After removal of 7 bases from V and 8 bases from J, the junction contained 8 bases not matched to a gene. Germline-derived CDR1 and CDR2 are MNHEY and SVGEGT. CDR3 sequence (DNA): TGTGCCAGCACGCCACAGGGGGCTACGGAAAAACTGTTTTTT. Its protein product is CASTPQGATEKLFF.

This clonotype occurred many times. The gene calls are TRBV20-1 and TRBJ2-7, with D perhaps TRBD2 (5 bases). The CDR3 has 15 amino acids. V shed 1 base and J shed 4 bases, with 17 bases lying between them. The V gene's germline CDR1 is DFQATT and CDR2 SNEGSKA (reference sequence). The CDR3 bases are TGCAGTGCTAGAGTCCCCCTCCGGGAAGTGTACGAGCAGTACTTC. Translated: CSARVPLREVYEQYF.

The chain links TRBV7-9 to TRBJ1-2, with D uncertain. V was shortened by 1 base and J by 5 bases, with 11 bases between the two germline ends. CDR1 SEHNR and CDR2 FQNEAQ come from the germline V gene (reference sequence). The CDR3 covers 14 residues. CDR3 in amino acids: CASSLVGVEYGYTF. The CDR3 nucleotides are TGTGCCAGCAGCTTAGTTGGGGTGGAGTATGGCTACACCTTC.

The rearrangement links TRBV5-1 to TRBJ2-1; D might be TRBD2 (6 bases). CDR1 is SGHRS and CDR2 is YFSETQ in the germline V gene. The length of the CDR3 is 15 residues. Between the trimmed V and J ends, which lost 3 bases and 0 bases, there was a span of 10 bases. DNA for the CDR3: TGCGCCAGCAGCTCCGGGAGCAGCTCCTACAATGAGCAGTTCTTC. Protein sequence: CASSSGSSSYNEQFF.

In this sample, this clonotype turned up a few times. J is TRBJ2-5 and V is TRBV30; 10 nucleotides align to TRBD2. This CDR3 has 15 amino acids. Germline CDR1 reads GTSNPN; CDR2 reads SVGIG (reference sequence). The V segment lost 0 bases and the J segment 4 bases; nucleotides outside the gene matches: 5. The DNA of the CDR3 is TGTGCCTGGAGTGTAGGAGCGGGGGGGCGAGAGACCCAGTACTTC. Translated: CAWSVGAGGRETQYF. The full variable domain, with the rest looked up from reference TRBV30 and TRBJ2-5, is SQTIHQWPATLVQPVGSPLSLECTVEGTSNPNLYWYRQAAGRGLQLLFYSVGIGQISSEVPQNLSASRPQDRQFILSSKKLLLSDSGFYLCAWSVGAGGRETQYFGPGTRLLVL.

V gene TRBV30 combines with J gene TRBJ2-3; 10 bases fit TRBD2. Per the germline V gene, CDR1 is GTSNPN and CDR2 is SVGIG (reference sequence). With 3 bases clipped from V and 0 bases from J, the junction kept 0 bases outside the gene matches. The length of the CDR3 is 14 residues. CDR3 protein: CAWRLAGSTDTQYF. For the CDR3, the DNA is TGTGCCTGGAGACTAGCGGGGAGCACAGATACGCAGTATTTT. The full variable domain, with the rest looked up from reference TRBV30 and TRBJ2-3, is SQTIHQWPATLVQPVGSPLSLECTVEGTSNPNLYWYRQAAGRGLQLLFYSVGIGQISSEVPQNLSASRPQDRQFILSSKKLLLSDSGFYLCAWRLAGSTDTQYFGPGTRLTVL.

This clonotype has at least ten counts. The chain employs TRBV13 and TRBJ2-3; D tentatively reads TRBD1 or TRBD2 (5 bases each). Germline V gene data show CDR1 as PRHDT and CDR2 as FYEKMQ (reference sequence). The CDR3 totals 16 residues. Trimming took 1 base from V and 8 from J, leaving 19 bases between them. The CDR3 region is CASSLERGRPAGTQYF. CDR3 nucleotides: TGTGCCAGCAGCTTAGAGAGGGGCCGACCTGCAGGTACGCAGTATTTT.

This clonotype appeared many times. The rearrangement links TRBV12-3 or TRBV12-4 to TRBJ2-3; the match to TRBD1 covers 7 bases. The CDR3 length is 13 residues. V dropped 7 bases and J dropped 4; count of bases not matched to a gene: 5. The CDR3 reads CASTIGGADTQYF. CDR3 in DNA: TGTGCCAGCACCATAGGGGGCGCAGATACGCAGTATTTT.

The table lists this clonotype with a few counts. The chain employs TRBV20-1 and TRBJ2-1; TRBD2 aligns across 10 bases. Germline CDR1 DFQATT, CDR2 SNEGSKA (reference sequence). CDR3 length: 14 residues. The chain's CDR3 is CSVSGGALYNEQFF. For the CDR3, the DNA is TGCAGCGTCAGCGGGGGGGCCCTCTACAATGAGCAGTTCTTC.

The rearrangement uses TRBV12-3 or TRBV12-4 and TRBJ1-1, with D hard to call. The ends were cut back, 3 bases at V and 4 bases at J, with 12 bases in the middle. This CDR3 is 14 amino acids long. The CDR3 here is CASSLRASSTEAFF. The CDR3 DNA sequence: TGTGCCAGCAGTTTGAGGGCCAGTAGCACTGAAGCTTTCTTT.

This clonotype showed up just a few times. The genes are TRBV9 and TRBJ2-6, with 9 bases identical to TRBD2. The CDR3 is 18 amino acids. V shed 3 bases, J shed 4 bases, and the junction held 11 bases outside the gene matches. Per germline, CDR1 SGDLS and CDR2 YYNGEE. The CDR3 reads CASSAIAGVRLGANVLTF. CDR3 DNA: TGTGCCAGCAGCGCAATAGCGGGAGTTCGCTTGGGGGCCAACGTCCTGACTTTC.

The rearrangement joins TRBV20-1 to TRBJ1-5; 9 nucleotides align to TRBD1. CDR3 length: 14 amino acids. The J segment lost 5 bases and the V segment lost 2 bases, leaving 4 bases of the junction unmatched. From germline, CDR1 is DFQATT and CDR2 SNEGSKA (reference sequence). The CDR3 coding sequence is TGCAGTGCTAGAACGACAGGGGGTTATCAGCCCCAGCATTTT. Protein product: CSARTTGGYQPQHF.

The rearrangement links TRBV5-1 to TRBJ2-1; D possibly corresponds to TRBD1 (8 bases). Germline V gives CDR1 SGHRS, CDR2 YFSETQ. This CDR3 has 18 amino acids. V was trimmed by 2 bases and J by 5 bases, leaving 23 bases between them. CDR3 loop: CASSLPGQGHGRDNEQFF. Here the CDR3 DNA reads TGCGCCAGCAGCTTACCCGGACAGGGCCATGGGAGGGACAATGAGCAGTTCTTC. Complete variable domain (other parts from reference TRBV5-1 and TRBJ2-1): KAGVTQTPRYLIKTRGQQVTLSCSPISGHRSVSWYQQTPGQGLQFLFEYFSETQRNKGNFPGRFSGRQFSNSRSEMNVSTLELGDSALYLCASSLPGQGHGRDNEQFFGPGTRLTVL.

This clonotype was recorded at least ten times. The V and J genes are TRBV14 and TRBJ1-2; D is uncertain. V lost 0 bases and J lost 8, with 13 bases in between. Germline V gene lookup returns CDR1 SGHDN and CDR2 FVKESK. This CDR3 has 14 residues. The chain's CDR3 is CASSQEVRGRGYTF. CDR3 bases: TGTGCCAGCAGCCAAGAGGTACGAGGTCGGGGCTACACCTTC.

The table lists this clonotype with a few counts. The chain is built from TRBV6-1 and TRBJ1-5; D is undetermined. The V and J ends lost 0 bases and 0 bases respectively, with 6 bases between them. The CDR3 runs to 15 residues. Germline V CDR1 and CDR2: MNHNS, SASEGT. The chain's CDR3 is CASSEAGSSNQPQHF. DNA for the CDR3: TGTGCCAGCAGTGAAGCGGGGAGTAGCAATCAGCCCCAGCATTTT.

The chain uses TRBV11-2 and TRBJ2-7; D perhaps matches TRBD2 (5 bases). The germline gives CDR1 SGHAT, CDR2 FQNNGV. V dropped 4 bases and J dropped 2 bases, with 21 bases sitting between them. The CDR3 has 17 residues. This CDR3 is CASSSYPGLILTYEQYF. The CDR3 DNA reads TGTGCCAGCAGCTCATACCCAGGACTGATCTTGACCTACGAGCAGTACTTC.

The rearrangement links TRBV12-3 or TRBV12-4 to TRBJ2-7; 10 bases are a match to TRBD2. The CDR3 sequence is 13 residues long. V shed 6 bases and J 4 bases; nucleotides not matched to a gene: 3. This CDR3 is CASRMTSGYEQYF. The CDR3 nucleotides are TGTGCCAGCAGGATGACTAGCGGGTACGAGCAGTACTTC.

The V call is TRBV29-1, the J call TRBJ2-7; 7 bases fit TRBD2. CDR3 size: 13 residues. Germline values: CDR1 SQVTM, CDR2 ANQGSEA. V was pared by 7 bases and J by 2 bases, with 8 bases of the junction left unmatched. CDR3 in DNA: TGCAGCGGGGGACTAACGGGAACCTACGAGCAGTACTTC. This codes for CSGGLTGTYEQYF.